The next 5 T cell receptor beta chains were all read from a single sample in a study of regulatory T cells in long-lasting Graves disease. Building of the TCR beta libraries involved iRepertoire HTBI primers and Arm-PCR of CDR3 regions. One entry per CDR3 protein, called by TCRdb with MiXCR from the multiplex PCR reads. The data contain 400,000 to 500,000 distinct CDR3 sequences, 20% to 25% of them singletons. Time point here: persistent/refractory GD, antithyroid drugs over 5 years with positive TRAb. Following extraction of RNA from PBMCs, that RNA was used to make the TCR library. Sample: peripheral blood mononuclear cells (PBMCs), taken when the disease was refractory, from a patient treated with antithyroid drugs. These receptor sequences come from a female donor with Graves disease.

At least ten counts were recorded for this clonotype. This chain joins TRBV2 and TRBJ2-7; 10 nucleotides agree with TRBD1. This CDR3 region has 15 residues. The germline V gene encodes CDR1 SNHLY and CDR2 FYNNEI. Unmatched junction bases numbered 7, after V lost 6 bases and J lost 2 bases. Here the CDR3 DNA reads TGTGCCAGCAGAGTGGACAGGGGGAACGCCTACGAGCAGTACTTC. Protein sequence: CASRVDRGNAYEQYF.

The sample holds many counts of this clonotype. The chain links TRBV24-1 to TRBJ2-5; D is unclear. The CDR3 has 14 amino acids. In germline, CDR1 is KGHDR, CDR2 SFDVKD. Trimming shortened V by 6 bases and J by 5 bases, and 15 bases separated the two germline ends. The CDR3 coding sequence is TGTGCCACCAGTACATCTGACGGGCCCGAGACCCAGTACTTC. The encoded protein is CATSTSDGPETQYF.

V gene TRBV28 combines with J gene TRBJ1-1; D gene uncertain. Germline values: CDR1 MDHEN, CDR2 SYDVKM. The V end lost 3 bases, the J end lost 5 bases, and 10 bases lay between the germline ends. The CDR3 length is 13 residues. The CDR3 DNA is TGTGCCAGCAGTTTCTACCGGAGGACTGAAGCTTTCTTT. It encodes CASSFYRRTEAFF.

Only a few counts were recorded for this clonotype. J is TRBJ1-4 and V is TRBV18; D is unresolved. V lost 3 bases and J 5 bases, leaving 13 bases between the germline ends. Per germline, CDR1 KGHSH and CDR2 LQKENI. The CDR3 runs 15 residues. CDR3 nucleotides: TGTGCCAGCTCACCGTCTGCTCAGCGGAATGAAAAACTGTTTTTT. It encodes CASSPSAQRNEKLFF.

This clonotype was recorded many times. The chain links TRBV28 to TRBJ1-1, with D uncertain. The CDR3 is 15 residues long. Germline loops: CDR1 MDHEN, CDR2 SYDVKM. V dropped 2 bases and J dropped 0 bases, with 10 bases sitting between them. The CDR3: CASSLSPTMNTEAFF. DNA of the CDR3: TGTGCCAGCAGTTTAAGTCCAACCATGAACACTGAAGCTTTCTTT.